This TCR beta chain stems from a study of cytomegalovirus exposure and HLA in healthy donors. Study observations and caveats: Later work found most CMV-associated TCR beta chains apparently HLA-restricted. Reportedly, cytomegalovirus status was diagnosed with high sensitivity and specificity.

The germline V gene has CDR1 MGHRA and CDR2 YSYEKL. Trimming stripped 11 bases from V and 5 bases from J, with 22 bases between. The CDR3 is 15 amino acids. A multiplex PCR was run with 60 Vbeta primers and 13 Jbeta primers. Sequencing was performed with immunoSEQ multiplex PCR; in TCRdb, only in-frame clones are kept and a portion is missing. The sample records around 200,000 clones, around four fifths being singletons. As regards this clone: Its target is not known.

The chain joins TRBV4-1 to TRBJ1-5, with D perhaps matching TRBD1 (6 bases). The TCR comes from a woman between 45 and 65 years old in good health and CMV-seropositive. Sequenced material: PBMCs. The CDR3 DNA is TGCGCCTCACGAGTCTCCGGGGGGGCGCATCAGCCCCAGCATTTT. It specifies CASRVSGGAHQPQHF.